The 5 T cell receptor beta chains in this list originate from one sample, sequenced in a study of blood T cell repertoires in COVID-19 (TCRdb year 2020). Library construction relied on the immunoSEQ multiplex PCR assay. TCRdb provides this immuneACCESS table in a form limited to in-frame rearrangements. Some clones are lacking; in checked studies, under half of them reflect an unresolved V gene, and why the rest are absent is not known. The sample data list some 96,000 clones, and over 75% of these were observed just once. The ten largest clones add up to 1.5% to 2% of the sample. The source material was peripheral blood. All receptors derive from a man between 60 and 75 years old with acute or convalescent COVID-19.

The chain uses TRBV30 and TRBJ1-1, with 8 bases matching TRBD1. V shed 6 bases, J shed 5 bases, and the junction held 8 bases outside the gene matches. Per the germline V gene, CDR1 is GTSNPN and CDR2 is SVGIG (reference sequence). The CDR3 runs 13 residues. CDR3 bases: TGTGCCTGCACCAGGGGGCTGAGAACTGAAGCTTTCTTT. Translation: CACTRGLRTEAFF. Together with reference TRBV30 and TRBJ1-1, the CDR3 gives the full variable domain: SQTIHQWPATLVQPVGSPLSLECTVEGTSNPNLYWYRQAAGRGLQLLFYSVGIGQISSEVPQNLSASRPQDRQFILSSKKLLLSDSGFYLCACTRGLRTEAFFGQGTRLTVV.

The chain joins TRBV10-3 to TRBJ1-5; a possible D gene is TRBD1 (5 bases). The ends were cut back, 7 bases at V and 8 bases at J, with 18 bases in the middle. The CDR3 has 14 residues. Looked up from germline, CDR1 is ENHRY and CDR2 is SYGVKD. This CDR3 reads CAITRDSFTEPQHF. CDR3 nucleotides: TGTGCCATCACGCGGGACTCCTTCACGGAGCCCCAGCATTTT.

The chain is built from TRBV7-8 and TRBJ2-2; 9 bases align to TRBD1. Per germline, CDR1 SGHVS and CDR2 FQNEAQ. CDR3 size: 15 residues. The trim removed 4 bases at V and 7 bases at J, leaving 7 bases unmatched. CDR3 sequence (DNA): TGTGCCAGCAGCTCAGACAGGGGGTTAATCGGGGAGCTGTTTTTT. Its translation is CASSSDRGLIGELFF.

The table lists this clone with a count of one. The chain uses TRBV6-5 and TRBJ1-1; the match to TRBD1 covers 12 bases. CDR1 and CDR2 from the germline V gene are MNHEY and SVGAGI. J gave up 1 base and V 4 bases, and 1 base lay outside the gene matches. This CDR3 is built from 15 residues. CDR3 loop: CASSLGQGANTEAFF. The CDR3 bases are TGTGCCAGCAGTTTGGGACAGGGGGCGAACACTGAAGCTTTCTTT.

This sequence joins TRBV7-2 and TRBJ2-7, with TRBD1 identical over 7 bases. J lost 3 bases, V lost 8 bases, and 7 bases had no gene match. The CDR3 has 13 amino acids. Germline V gene lookup returns CDR1 SGHTA and CDR2 FQGNSA. The CDR3 sequence is CASSTGPGYEQYF. The CDR3 nucleotides read TGTGCCAGCTCGACAGGGCCTGGCTACGAGCAGTACTTC.